This TCR beta chain was documented in a study of shared clonotypes between healthy human individuals (dated by TCRdb to 2019 to 2021). Background on the whole study: The cohort included a few men and a couple of women between 18 and 49 years of age. For each donor, CD4 naive and CD4 memory were each given three plates, CD8 naive was given two plates, and CD8 memory was given one plate. To estimate repertoire size and how much clonotypes are shared between individuals, the study performed deep sequencing of blood TCR repertoires from roughly five healthy adults. Leukapheresis yielded between about 0.85 and 9.5 billion PBMCs per donor. To increase sequencing depth and limit assay-specific biases, TCR repertoire library preparation and sequencing were carried out by different laboratories using diverse techniques. Broader findings and caveats from the paper: Compared with non-shared clonotypes, the clonotypes found in all four sorted-subset donors had higher generation probabilities. Based on pairwise subsampling, the degree of clonotype sharing among donors was expected to be affected by sequencing depth. When a few donors were compared, the shared fraction of clonotypes was about 5% for naive CD4, more than 3% for naive CD8, 2% to 2.5% for memory CD4, and less than 0.5% for memory CD8. Rarefaction of sorted-subset datasets indicated incomplete sequencing despite the large sequencing depth. Naive subsets generally had larger estimated clonotype richness than memory subsets did. The genetic and exposure-history diversity represented was limited by the small number of donors. Sampling was restricted to blood, and TCR repertoires in tissues likely differ from the TCR repertoires found in blood.

Healthy HIV-negative adults with no recently reported acute infections or vaccinations were included as donors. Only Caucasian adults living in Nashville, Tennessee, USA were represented among the donors. CD4+ T cells were enriched by magnetic negative selection; naive cells were then positively selected on CD45RA, and the negative fraction formed the memory subset. Blood was obtained by leukapheresis, after which PBMCs were separated by Ficoll-Histopaque density gradient centrifugation and cryopreserved in liquid nitrogen vapor phase. Analytical flow cytometry was used to check the purity and quantity of every magnetically sorted T cell population. Genomic DNA was isolated from each sorted fraction and quantified by UV absorbance on a Nanodrop 2000c. Using the deep immunoSEQ assay, TCR CDR3 regions were amplified from genomic DNA by multiplex PCR. Extracted genomic DNA from each cell subset was distributed evenly across all wells of several immunoSEQ 96-well plates, and each plate was treated as a replicate. For sorted subsets, 200 ng of genomic DNA, equivalent to tens of thousands of T cell genomes, went into each replicate PCR. Purified libraries were measured with a Qubit 3.0 fluorometer, size-checked on a Bioanalyzer 2100, and measured again with the KAPA Library Quantification kit. Every immunoSEQ 96-well plate was sequenced on a dedicated single-read 150-cycle Illumina NextSeq 550 flow cell. The published analysis was carried out like this. Because the immunoSEQ output included only junctional sequences and no quality scores, the filtering could not be the same as the filtering used for full-length reads. Sequences were annotated with PyIR, a Python wrapper for IgBLAST v1.9, using IMGT germline references to assign V/J genes and CDR3. Any read was removed if the V/J assignment was weak (E-value above 1e-6), the CDR3 was missing, or the read contained stop codons, out-of-frame junctions, or ambiguous translated residues. V3J clonotypes were defined as sequences sharing an identical inferred V gene, J gene, and CDR3 amino acid sequence. Percentage overlap between repertoires was calculated by dividing the number of shared unique clonotypes by the size of the smaller repertoire. Three approaches were used to assess repertoire richness: RTK rarefaction, the Chao1 estimator, and Recon v2.1 estimates of unobserved clonotypes. Generation probabilities were computed with OLGA for all TCRbeta clonotypes obtained by the gDNA method from several donors. The immuneACCESS repertoire file appears here via TCRdb, limited to in-frame rearrangements. These files lack a portion of the clones; in checked studies, under half of the deficit traces to unresolved V genes, and the cause of the others is not known. Clone size and V and J calls were adopted from that table, with D and trimming inferred from the DNA. The sample table contains around 980,000 clones; only one count was recorded for about 80% of them. Roughly 0.57% of the sample rests with the top ten.

The CDR3 runs 16 amino acids, cysteine and phenylalanine included. The CDR3 DNA has 48 bases and is translated from base 1. CDR1 and CDR2 were assigned from the germline V gene as MGHDK and SYGVNS. Between the V and J ends, shortened by 2 bases and 3 bases respectively, the junction contains 16 bases. This clone was seen a single time. Its antigen is not yet known. No base qualities exist here, and no much larger clone lies one base off it. Sequenced material: memory CD4+ T cells from PBMCs. The intended sense of this specimen's cell subset or site label: CD45RA-negative fraction. The sequence came from a man aged 18 to 30 in good health. Some clones in this sample may be carry-over from other donors' samples. The chain is made from TRBV25-1 and TRBJ1-1; 6 matching bases give a weak D call of TRBD1. The bases are TGTGCCAGCAGTGAAATGGGCAGGGGAGGTGACACTGAAGCTTTCTTT. Its product reads: CASSEMGRGGDTEAFF.